This TCR beta chain was retrieved from a study of PD-L1 blockade in urothelial cancer. About the research overall: Among blood samples, the median T cell count was some 140,000. Findings and caveats of the study: Pretreatment peripheral blood TCR clonality that fell below the median predicted better survival among the patients studied.

V shed 0 bases and J shed 3 bases, with 8 bases lying between them. Germline CDR1 GTSNPN, CDR2 SVGIG (reference sequence). CDR3 length equals 13 residues. Remarks on this clone: Its antigen is as yet unknown.

Pretreatment and on-treatment blood mononuclear cell samples were taken, totaling between 1 and 8 time points per patient. Produced via immunoSEQ multiplex PCR; TCRdb's table is partial and in-frame only. The table includes under 120,000 clones, approximately 86% detected once. The sample consisted of PBMCs, taken around atezolizumab (anti-PD-L1) treatment. This receptor was obtained from a middle-aged man with urothelial cancer. The V and J genes are TRBV30 and TRBJ1-1; D unclear. The CDR3 spells CAWSVSDYTEAFF. CDR3 bases: TGTGCCTGGAGTGTTAGCGATTACACTGAAGCTTTCTTT.